Below are 18 T cell receptor beta chains sequenced from a single sample in a study of shared clonotypes between healthy human individuals. The naive CD8 population came from CD45RO-negative cells selected for CCR7, without terminally differentiated effector memory CD45RA+ cells. The assay was immunoSEQ multiplex PCR, and TCRdb's table has in-frame clones only and misses some. Altogether millions of clones are present, about 92% being singletons, with the ten largest covering over 1.5%. The sample consisted of naive CD8+ T cells from PBMCs. The receptors shown here come from a man between 18 and 35 years old in good health. Some clones in this sample may be carry-over from other donors' samples.

This rearrangement joins TRBV7-6 to TRBJ2-1; 10 bases align to TRBD2. The V gene end was trimmed by 2 bases and the J gene end by 6 bases; junction bases not matched to a gene: 7. There are 16 residues in the CDR3. Germline V gene data show CDR1 as SGHVS and CDR2 as FNYEAQ. The CDR3 nucleotides are TGTGCCAGCAGCTTACCCGGGACTAGCGTTCTCAATGAGCAGTTCTTC. As protein: CASSLPGTSVLNEQFF.

In regard to this clone: The same CDR3 also results from other DNA sequences found in this sample. V and J are TRBV15 and TRBJ2-5; no firm D call. V gave up 3 bases and J gave up 2 bases, with 4 bases separating them. The CDR3 runs to 12 residues. Germline loops: CDR1 LNHNV, CDR2 YYDKDF (reference sequence). Here the CDR3 DNA reads TGTGCCACCAGCAGTCCTCAAGAGACCCAGTACTTC. Amino acids: CATSSPQETQYF.

The chain has TRBV19 and TRBJ2-7, with 7 bases matching TRBD1. The CDR3 spans 15 residues. Looked up from germline, CDR1 is LNHDA and CDR2 is SQIVND (reference sequence). V shed 5 bases and J 1 base; nucleotides not matched to a gene: 8. The CDR3 DNA reads TGTGCCAGTAGTCGTGACAGGGCTTCTTCCTACGAGCAGTACTTC. This sequence encodes CASSRDRASSYEQYF.

This sequence joins TRBV2 and TRBJ2-7; 11 bases align to TRBD2. With 7 bases clipped from V and 1 base from J, the junction kept 6 bases outside the gene matches. This CDR3 has 15 amino acids. Germline V CDR1 and CDR2: SNHLY, FYNNEI. The CDR3 region has the DNA TGTGCCAGCACCCATACTAGCGGGGGATCCTACGAGCAGTACTTC. Its protein product is CASTHTSGGSYEQYF. The complete variable domain, with remaining parts taken from reference TRBV2 and TRBJ2-7, reads EPEVTQTPSHQVTQMGQEVILRCVPISNHLYFYWYRQILGQKVEFLVSFYNNEISEKSEIFDDQFSVERPDGSNFTLKIRSTKLEDSAMYFCASTHTSGGSYEQYFGPGTRLTVT.

In the case of this clone: This CDR3 is also generated by other DNA sequences in the sample. This chain connects TRBV7-9 to TRBJ2-7, with unresolved D. Germline-derived CDR1 and CDR2 are SEHNR and FQNEAQ (reference sequence). The V end lost 1 base, the J end lost 1 base, and 5 bases lay between the germline ends. The CDR3 contains 13 residues. The CDR3 sequence is CASSLGVSYEQYF. The CDR3 nucleotides read TGTGCCAGCAGCTTAGGAGTATCCTACGAGCAGTACTTC.

The gene calls are TRBV19 and TRBJ2-3; D ambiguous. The CDR3 totals 14 residues. Germline CDR1 LNHDA, CDR2 SQIVND (reference sequence). V was trimmed by 5 bases and J by 1 base, leaving 10 bases between them. For the CDR3, the DNA is TGTGCCAGTAGTCCCGACGGTGGCACAGATACGCAGTATTTT. It encodes CASSPDGGTDTQYF.

The chain carries TRBV27 and TRBJ2-4; D is possibly TRBD1 (6 bases). The germline V and J ends were trimmed by 5 bases and 0 bases, with 20 bases remaining between them. The CDR3 sequence is 18 residues long. Looked up from germline, CDR1 is MNHEY and CDR2 is SMNVEV (reference sequence). CDR3 sequence: CASSMRRQADLAKNIQYF. CDR3 nucleotide sequence: TGTGCCAGCAGTATGAGGCGACAGGCCGATCTAGCCAAAAACATTCAGTACTTC.

The rearrangement uses TRBV7-6 and TRBJ2-4, with TRBD2 identical over 10 bases. V lost 4 bases to trimming and J lost 5 bases; unmatched junction nucleotides: 14. The CDR3 runs 18 residues. CDR1 is SGHVS, CDR2 FNYEAQ, per germline. The CDR3 reads CASSSSAGGPSGENIQYF. CDR3 nucleotides: TGTGCCAGCAGCTCGTCAGCGGGAGGGCCCTCGGGGGAAAACATTCAGTACTTC.

The chain uses TRBV10-3 and TRBJ1-1; 7 bases match TRBD1. The CDR3 length is 14 residues. Germline V gene sequence: CDR1 ENHRY, CDR2 SYGVKD. Germline trimming cut 6 bases from V and 1 base from J; bases unmatched to any gene: 5. CDR3 amino acids: CAISAGTANTEAFF. The CDR3 DNA follows: TGTGCCATCAGCGCCGGGACAGCGAACACTGAAGCTTTCTTT.

CDR3: CASRDRGPPQHF. The CDR3, as DNA: TGTGCCAGCAGGGACAGGGGGCCGCCCCAGCATTTT. The V and J genes are TRBV6-1 and TRBJ1-5; TRBD1 aligns across 11 bases. V was pared by 6 bases and J by 9 bases, with 1 base of the junction left unmatched. Germline V gene sequence: CDR1 MNHNS, CDR2 SASEGT. The length of the CDR3 is 12 residues.

The chain employs TRBV6-1 and TRBJ1-2; 8 bases map to TRBD1. After removal of 6 bases from V and 5 bases from J, the junction contained 5 bases not matched to a gene. Germline loops: CDR1 MNHNS, CDR2 SASEGT. This CDR3 spans 13 amino acids. CDR3 loop: CASSPGGGYGYTF. CDR3 nucleotides: TGTGCCAGCAGCCCAGGGGGCGGTTATGGCTACACCTTC.

V gene TRBV9 combines with J gene TRBJ2-1; 7 bases fit TRBD2. The germline V gene has CDR1 SGDLS and CDR2 YYNGEE. This CDR3 is built from 17 residues. V lost 3 bases to trimming and J lost 4 bases; unmatched junction nucleotides: 13. The CDR3 reads CASSAGGASGFYNEQFF. Here the CDR3 DNA reads TGTGCCAGCAGCGCGGGCGGCGCTAGCGGATTTTACAATGAGCAGTTCTTC. Full variable domain (rest looked up from reference TRBV9 and TRBJ2-1): DSGVTQTPKHLITATGQRVTLRCSPRSGDLSVYWYQQSLDQGLQFLIQYYNGEERAKGNILERFSAQQFPDLHSELNLSSLELGDSALYFCASSAGGASGFYNEQFFGPGTRLTVL.

In regard to this clone: Other DNA sequences in the same sample also yield this CDR3. The chain carries TRBV27 and TRBJ2-7, with no clear D. This CDR3 has 12 amino acids. V lost 5 bases to trimming and J lost 0 bases, with 5 bases between them. Looked up from germline, CDR1 is MNHEY and CDR2 is SMNVEV (reference sequence). CDR3 amino acids: CASSPNSYEQYF. CDR3 DNA: TGTGCCAGCAGTCCGAACTCCTACGAGCAGTACTTC.

The rearrangement links TRBV27 to TRBJ2-1; D unclear. CDR3 length: 15 residues. Per the germline V gene, CDR1 is MNHEY and CDR2 is SMNVEV (reference sequence). Trimming stripped 2 bases from V and 1 base from J, with 9 bases between. CDR3 loop: CASSLEGFSYNEQFF. DNA of the CDR3: TGTGCCAGCAGTTTAGAAGGGTTTTCCTACAATGAGCAGTTCTTC.

The rearrangement uses TRBV20-1 and TRBJ2-7; D remains ambiguous. V lost 5 bases to trimming and J lost 2 bases, with 7 bases between them. This CDR3 has 11 residues. Germline CDR1 and CDR2: DFQATT and SNEGSKA (reference sequence). CDR3 in DNA: TGCAGTGCTGTTTATACCTACGAGCAGTACTTC. Protein product: CSAVYTYEQYF.

The V gene is TRBV5-4, the J gene TRBJ2-7, with 12 bases identical to TRBD1. CDR3 length: 15 amino acids. CDR1 and CDR2 (germline): SGHNT, YYREEE (reference sequence). The V and J ends lost 4 bases and 5 bases, in that order; junction bases with no gene match: 7. The CDR3: CASSPGQGAGHEQYF. CDR3 nucleotides: TGTGCCAGCAGCCCGGGACAGGGGGCTGGCCACGAGCAGTACTTC.

Turning to this clone: Additional DNA sequences in this sample encode the identical CDR3. The chain couples TRBV9 to TRBJ2-7, with D possibly TRBD2 on 6 matching bases. The V and J ends lost 3 bases and 2 bases respectively, with 12 bases between them. The CDR3 spans 14 residues. CDR1 SGDLS and CDR2 YYNGEE come from the germline V gene. The CDR3 region is CASSETGGTYEQYF. CDR3 nucleotides: TGTGCCAGCAGCGAAACCGGGGGAACCTACGAGCAGTACTTC.

This clone was recorded a few times. V is TRBV7-2 and J is TRBJ1-5; 9 positions agree with TRBD1. Looked up from germline, CDR1 is SGHTA and CDR2 is FQGNSA. V gave up 1 base and J gave up 6 bases; unmatched junction bases: 4. CDR3 length equals 15 residues. The CDR3 region is CASSLGDRVGQPQHF. The DNA of the CDR3 is TGTGCCAGCAGCTTAGGGGACAGGGTAGGTCAGCCCCAGCATTTT.